This T cell receptor beta chain was identified in a study of T cell changes during pregnancy in multiple sclerosis. Germline CDR1 reads LNHNV; CDR2 reads YYDKDF (reference sequence). V lost 0 bases, J lost 3 bases, and 17 bases lay in between. The CDR3 totals 17 residues. Libraries were prepared by immunoSEQ multiplex PCR; TCRdb keeps only in-frame clonotypes and omits some of them. In the table there are 30,000 or so clones, around 89% of which are singletons. The chain combines TRBV15 with TRBJ1-1; the D is unclear. The source is a female donor with multiple sclerosis, enrolled in a pregnancy study. The specimen comprised CD8+ T cells from peripheral blood mononuclear cells, sampled in the third trimester of pregnancy. Here the CDR3 reads CATSRDPWQVVDTEAFF. In DNA, the CDR3 is TGTGCCACCAGCAGAGATCCTTGGCAGGTCGTGGACACTGAAGCTTTCTTT.